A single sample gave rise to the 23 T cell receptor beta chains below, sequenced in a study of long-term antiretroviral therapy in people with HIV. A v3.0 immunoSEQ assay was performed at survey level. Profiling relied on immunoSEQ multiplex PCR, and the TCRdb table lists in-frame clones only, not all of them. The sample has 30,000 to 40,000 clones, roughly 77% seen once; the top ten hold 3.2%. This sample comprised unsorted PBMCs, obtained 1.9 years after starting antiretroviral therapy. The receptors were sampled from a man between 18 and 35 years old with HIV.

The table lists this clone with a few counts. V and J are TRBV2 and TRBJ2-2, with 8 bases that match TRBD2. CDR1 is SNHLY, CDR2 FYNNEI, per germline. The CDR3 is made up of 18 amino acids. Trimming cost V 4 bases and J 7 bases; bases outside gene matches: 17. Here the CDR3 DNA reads TGTGCCAGCAGTGGGGTCGATGAGCGGGGGTGGATTGGCGGGGAGCTGTTTTTT. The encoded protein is CASSGVDERGWIGGELFF.

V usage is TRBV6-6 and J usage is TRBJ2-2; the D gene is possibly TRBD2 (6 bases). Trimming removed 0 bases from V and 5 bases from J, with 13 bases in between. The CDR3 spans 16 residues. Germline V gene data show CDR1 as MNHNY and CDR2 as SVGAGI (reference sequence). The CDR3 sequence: CASSYSSPGETGELFF. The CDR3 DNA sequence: TGTGCCAGCAGTTACTCGAGTCCGGGGGAGACCGGGGAGCTGTTTTTT.

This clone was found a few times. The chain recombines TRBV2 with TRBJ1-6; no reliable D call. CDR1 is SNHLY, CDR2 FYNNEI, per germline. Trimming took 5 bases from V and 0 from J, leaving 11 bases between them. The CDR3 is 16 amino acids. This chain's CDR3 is CASSKDGGSYNSPLHF. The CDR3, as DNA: TGTGCCAGCAGTAAAGACGGTGGCTCCTATAATTCACCCCTCCACTTT.

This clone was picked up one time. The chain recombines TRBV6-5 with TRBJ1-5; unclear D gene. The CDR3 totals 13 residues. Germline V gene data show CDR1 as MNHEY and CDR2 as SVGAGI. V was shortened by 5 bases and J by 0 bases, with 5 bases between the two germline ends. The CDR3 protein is CASSRYSNQPQHF. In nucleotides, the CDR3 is TGTGCCAGCAGTCGGTATAGCAATCAGCCCCAGCATTTT.

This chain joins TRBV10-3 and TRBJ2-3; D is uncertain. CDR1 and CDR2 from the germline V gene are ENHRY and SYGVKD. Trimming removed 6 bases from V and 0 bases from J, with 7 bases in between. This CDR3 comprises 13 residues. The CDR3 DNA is TGTGCCATCAGGGCGATCAGCACAGATACGCAGTATTTT. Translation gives CAIRAISTDTQYF.

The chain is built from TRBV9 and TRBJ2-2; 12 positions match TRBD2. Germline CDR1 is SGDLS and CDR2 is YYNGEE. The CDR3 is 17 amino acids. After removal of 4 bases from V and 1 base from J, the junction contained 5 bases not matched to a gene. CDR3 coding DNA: TGTGCCAGCAGCTTCCGGACTAGCGGGAAGAACACCGGGGAGCTGTTTTTT. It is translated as CASSFRTSGKNTGELFF.

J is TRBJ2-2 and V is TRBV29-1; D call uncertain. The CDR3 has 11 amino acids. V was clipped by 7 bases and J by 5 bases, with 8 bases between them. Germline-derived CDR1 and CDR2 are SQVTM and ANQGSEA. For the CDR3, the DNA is TGCAGCGCCTTTATAACCGGGGAGCTGTTTTTT. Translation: CSAFITGELFF.

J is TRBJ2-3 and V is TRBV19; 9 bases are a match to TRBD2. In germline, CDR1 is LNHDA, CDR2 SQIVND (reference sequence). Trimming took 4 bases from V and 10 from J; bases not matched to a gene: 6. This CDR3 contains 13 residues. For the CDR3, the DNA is TGTGCCAGTAGTAATGAGCGGGGGGAGGCGCAGTATTTT. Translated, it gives CASSNERGEAQYF.

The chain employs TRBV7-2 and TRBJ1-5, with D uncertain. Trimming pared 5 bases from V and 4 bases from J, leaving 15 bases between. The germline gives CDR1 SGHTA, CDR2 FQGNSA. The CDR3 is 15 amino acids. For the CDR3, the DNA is TGTGCCAGCAGCCACTTAAGGCAGCATAATCAGCCCCAGCATTTT. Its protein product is CASSHLRQHNQPQHF.

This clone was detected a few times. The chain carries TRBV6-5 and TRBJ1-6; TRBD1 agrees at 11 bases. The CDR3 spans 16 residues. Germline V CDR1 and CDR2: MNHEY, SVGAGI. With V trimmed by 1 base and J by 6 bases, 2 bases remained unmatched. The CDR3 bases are TGTGCCAGCAGTTACTGGGACAGGGGGTCTAATTCACCCCTCCACTTT. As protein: CASSYWDRGSNSPLHF.

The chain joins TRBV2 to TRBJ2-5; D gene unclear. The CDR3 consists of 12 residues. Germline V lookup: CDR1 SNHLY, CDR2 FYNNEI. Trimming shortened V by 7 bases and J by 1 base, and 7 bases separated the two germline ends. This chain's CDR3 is CASKAGQETQYF. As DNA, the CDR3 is TGTGCCAGCAAGGCAGGCCAAGAGACCCAGTACTTC.

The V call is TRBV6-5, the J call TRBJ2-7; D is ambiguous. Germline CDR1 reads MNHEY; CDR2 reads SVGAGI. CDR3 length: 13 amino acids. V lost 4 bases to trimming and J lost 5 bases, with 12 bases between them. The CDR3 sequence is CASSSHNGDEQYF. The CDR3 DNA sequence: TGTGCCAGCAGTTCCCATAATGGGGACGAGCAGTACTTC.

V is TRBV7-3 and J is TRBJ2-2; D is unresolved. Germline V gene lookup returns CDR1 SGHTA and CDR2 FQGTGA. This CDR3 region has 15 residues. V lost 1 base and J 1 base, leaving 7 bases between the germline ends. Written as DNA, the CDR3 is TGTGCCAGCAGCTTAATAGGTGGGAACACCGGGGAGCTGTTTTTT. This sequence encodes CASSLIGGNTGELFF.

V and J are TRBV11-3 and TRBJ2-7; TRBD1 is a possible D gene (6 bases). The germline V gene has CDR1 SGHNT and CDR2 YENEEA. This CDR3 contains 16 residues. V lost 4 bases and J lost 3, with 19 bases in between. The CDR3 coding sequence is TGTGCCAGCAGCTCGCGAGGGACACCAATCCTCTACGAGCAGTACGTC. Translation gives CASSSRGTPILYEQYV.

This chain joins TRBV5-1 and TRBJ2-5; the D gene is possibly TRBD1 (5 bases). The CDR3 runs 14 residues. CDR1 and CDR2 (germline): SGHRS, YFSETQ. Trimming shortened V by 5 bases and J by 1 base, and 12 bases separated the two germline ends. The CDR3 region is CASRSQGSQETQYF. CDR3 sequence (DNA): TGCGCCAGCAGGTCCCAGGGCAGCCAAGAGACCCAGTACTTC.

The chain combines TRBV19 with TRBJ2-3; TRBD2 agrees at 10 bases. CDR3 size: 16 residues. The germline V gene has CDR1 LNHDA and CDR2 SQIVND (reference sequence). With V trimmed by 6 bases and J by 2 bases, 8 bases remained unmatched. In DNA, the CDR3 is TGTGCCAGTAGCCCGGGACTAGCGAGCCACACAGATACGCAGTATTTT. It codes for CASSPGLASHTDTQYF. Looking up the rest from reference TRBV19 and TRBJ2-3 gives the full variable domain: DGGITQSPKYLFRKEGQNVTLSCEQNLNHDAMYWYRQDPGQGLRLIYYSQIVNDFQKGDIAEGYSVSREKKESFPLTVTSAQKNPTAFYLCASSPGLASHTDTQYFGPGTRLTVL.

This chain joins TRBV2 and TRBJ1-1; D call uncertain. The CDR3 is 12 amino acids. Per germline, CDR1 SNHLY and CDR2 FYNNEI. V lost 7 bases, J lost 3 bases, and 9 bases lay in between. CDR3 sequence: CASIKGYTEAFF. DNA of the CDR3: TGTGCCAGCATAAAAGGTTACACTGAAGCTTTCTTT. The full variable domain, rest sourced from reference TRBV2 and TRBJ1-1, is EPEVTQTPSHQVTQMGQEVILRCVPISNHLYFYWYRQILGQKVEFLVSFYNNEISEKSEIFDDQFSVERPDGSNFTLKIRSTKLEDSAMYFCASIKGYTEAFFGQGTRLTVV.

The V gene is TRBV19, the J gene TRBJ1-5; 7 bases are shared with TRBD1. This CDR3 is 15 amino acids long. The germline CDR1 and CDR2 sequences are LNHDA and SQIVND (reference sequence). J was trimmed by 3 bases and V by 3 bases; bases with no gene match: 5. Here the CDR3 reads CASSIGDRVNQPQHF. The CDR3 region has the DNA TGTGCCAGTAGTATCGGAGACAGGGTCAATCAGCCCCAGCATTTT.

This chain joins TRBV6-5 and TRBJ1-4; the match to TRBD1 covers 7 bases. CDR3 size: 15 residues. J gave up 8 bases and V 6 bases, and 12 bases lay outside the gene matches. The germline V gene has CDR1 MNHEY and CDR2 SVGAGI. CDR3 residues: CASRDTGASGEKLFF. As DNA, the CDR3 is TGTGCCAGCAGAGATACAGGGGCCTCGGGGGAAAAACTGTTTTTT.

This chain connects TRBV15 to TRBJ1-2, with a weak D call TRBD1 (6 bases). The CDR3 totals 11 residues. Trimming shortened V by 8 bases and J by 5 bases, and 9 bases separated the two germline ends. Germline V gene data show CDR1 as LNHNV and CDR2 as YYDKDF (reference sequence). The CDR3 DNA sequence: TGTGCCACCGGGGGGCTTTATGGCTACACCTTC. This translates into CATGGLYGYTF.

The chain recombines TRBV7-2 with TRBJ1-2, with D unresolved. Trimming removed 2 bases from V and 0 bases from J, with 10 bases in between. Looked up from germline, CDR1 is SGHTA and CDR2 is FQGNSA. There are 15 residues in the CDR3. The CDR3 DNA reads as TGTGCCAGCAGCTTAAGGACGGTTACTAACTATGGCTACACCTTC. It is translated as CASSLRTVTNYGYTF.

The CDR3 sequence: CASSEGGAGTTQPQHF. The CDR3 coding sequence is TGTGCCAGCAGTGAAGGGGGAGCAGGGACCACTCAGCCCCAGCATTTT. This sequence joins TRBV2 and TRBJ1-5; possible D gene TRBD1, 5 bases. From germline, CDR1 is SNHLY and CDR2 FYNNEI. Trimming pared 1 base from V and 6 bases from J, leaving 16 bases between. CDR3 length equals 16 residues.

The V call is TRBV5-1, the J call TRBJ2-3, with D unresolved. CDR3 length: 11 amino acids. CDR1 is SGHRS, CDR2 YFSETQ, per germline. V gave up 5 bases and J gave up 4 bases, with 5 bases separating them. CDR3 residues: CASSWADTQYF. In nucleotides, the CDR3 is TGCGCCAGCAGTTGGGCAGATACGCAGTATTTT.